This T cell receptor beta chain was captured in a study of pediatric ulcerative colitis. The survey-level immunoSEQ assay was used. Each sample received Survey-level depth of up to 500,000 reads. Sequenced by immunoSEQ multiplex PCR; TCRdb stores in-frame clones only, minus some. This table holds around 30,000 clones, roughly four fifths found once. From germline, CDR1 is SNHLY and CDR2 FYNNEI. This CDR3 is 14 amino acids long. J lost 3 bases, V lost 5 bases, and 6 bases had no gene match. This clone has more than one count but fewer than ten. Sequencing was performed on blood. The rearrangement joins TRBV2 to TRBJ1-2; the match to TRBD1 covers 7 bases. This sequence was found in a boy under 18 with severe ulcerative colitis. CDR3 bases: TGTGCCAGCAGTCGGACAGGCAGCTACTATGGCTACACCTTC. Its protein is CASSRTGSYYGYTF.